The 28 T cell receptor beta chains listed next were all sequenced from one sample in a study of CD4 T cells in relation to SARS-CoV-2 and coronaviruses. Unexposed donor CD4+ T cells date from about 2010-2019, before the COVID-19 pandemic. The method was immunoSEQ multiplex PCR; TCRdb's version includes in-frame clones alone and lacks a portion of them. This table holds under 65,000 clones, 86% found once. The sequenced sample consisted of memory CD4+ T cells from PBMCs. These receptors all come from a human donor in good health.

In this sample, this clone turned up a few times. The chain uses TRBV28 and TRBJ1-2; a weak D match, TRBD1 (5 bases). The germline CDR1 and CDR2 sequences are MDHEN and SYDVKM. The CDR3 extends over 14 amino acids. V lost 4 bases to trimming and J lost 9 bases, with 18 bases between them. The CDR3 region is CASSSQAAGNSYTF. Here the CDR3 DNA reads TGTGCCAGCAGTTCTCAGGCAGCAGGGAATAGCTACACCTTC.

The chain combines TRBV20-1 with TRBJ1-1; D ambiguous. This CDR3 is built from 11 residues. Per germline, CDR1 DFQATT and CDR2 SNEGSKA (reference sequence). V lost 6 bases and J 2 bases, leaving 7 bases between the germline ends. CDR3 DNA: TGCAGTGCGGAGGGAAACACTGAAGCTTTCTTT. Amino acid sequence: CSAEGNTEAFF.

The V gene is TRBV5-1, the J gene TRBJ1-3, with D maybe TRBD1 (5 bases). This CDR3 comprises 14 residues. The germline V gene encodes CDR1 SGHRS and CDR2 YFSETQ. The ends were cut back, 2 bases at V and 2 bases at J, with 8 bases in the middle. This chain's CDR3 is CASSFGGAGNTIYF. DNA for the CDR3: TGCGCCAGCAGCTTCGGGGGGGCTGGAAACACCATATATTTT.

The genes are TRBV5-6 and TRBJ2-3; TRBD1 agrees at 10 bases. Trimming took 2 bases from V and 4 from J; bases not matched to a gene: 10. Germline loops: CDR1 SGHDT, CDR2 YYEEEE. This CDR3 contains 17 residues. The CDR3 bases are TGTGCCAGCAGCTTTCCCAAACGGACAGGGGGTGCAGATACGCAGTATTTT. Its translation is CASSFPKRTGGADTQYF.

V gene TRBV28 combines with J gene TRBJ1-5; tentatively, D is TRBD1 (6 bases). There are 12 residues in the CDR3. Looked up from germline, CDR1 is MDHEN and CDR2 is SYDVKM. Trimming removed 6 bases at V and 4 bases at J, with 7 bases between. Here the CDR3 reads CASSQGNQPQHF. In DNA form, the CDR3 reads TGTGCCAGCAGCCAGGGGAATCAGCCCCAGCATTTT.

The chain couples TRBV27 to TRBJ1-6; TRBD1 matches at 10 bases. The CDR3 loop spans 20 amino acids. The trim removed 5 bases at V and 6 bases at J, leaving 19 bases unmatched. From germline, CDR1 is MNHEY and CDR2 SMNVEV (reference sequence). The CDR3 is CASSLRTGGRVGLGNSPLHF. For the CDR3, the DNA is TGTGCCAGCAGTCTAAGGACAGGGGGTAGGGTGGGTCTGGGTAATTCACCCCTCCACTTT.

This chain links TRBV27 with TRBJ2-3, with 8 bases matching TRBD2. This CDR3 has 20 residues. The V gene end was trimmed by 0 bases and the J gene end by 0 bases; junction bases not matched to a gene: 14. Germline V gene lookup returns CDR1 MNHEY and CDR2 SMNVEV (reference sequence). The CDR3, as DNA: TGTGCCAGCAGTTTATCGCTTGGACTAGCAGTCGGGGTTAGCACAGATACGCAGTATTTT. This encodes CASSLSLGLAVGVSTDTQYF.

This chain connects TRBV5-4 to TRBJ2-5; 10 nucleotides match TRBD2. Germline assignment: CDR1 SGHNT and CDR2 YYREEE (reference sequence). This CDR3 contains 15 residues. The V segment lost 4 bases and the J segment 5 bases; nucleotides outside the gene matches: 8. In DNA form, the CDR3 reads TGTGCCAGCAGCCCAACTAGCGGGATACGGGAGACCCAGTACTTC. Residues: CASSPTSGIRETQYF.

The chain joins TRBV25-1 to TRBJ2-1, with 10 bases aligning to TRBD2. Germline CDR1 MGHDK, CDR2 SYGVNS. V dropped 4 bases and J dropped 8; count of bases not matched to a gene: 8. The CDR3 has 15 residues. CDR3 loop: CASSVSGRQGYEQFF. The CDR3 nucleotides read TGTGCCAGCAGTGTTAGCGGGAGGCAGGGTTATGAGCAGTTCTTC.

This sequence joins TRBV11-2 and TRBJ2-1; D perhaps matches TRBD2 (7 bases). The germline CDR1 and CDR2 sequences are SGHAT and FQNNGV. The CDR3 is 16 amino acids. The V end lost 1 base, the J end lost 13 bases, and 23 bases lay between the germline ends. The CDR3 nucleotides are TGTGCCAGCAGCTTAGGTGAAGGGGGGGGATCAGCAAGACAGTTCTTC. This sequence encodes CASSLGEGGGSARQFF.

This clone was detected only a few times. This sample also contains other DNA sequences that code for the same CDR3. For the CDR3, the DNA is TGTGCCAGCAGCCTACGTAGCGGGAGGGCAGAGACCCAGTACTTC. It encodes CASSLRSGRAETQYF. The chain couples TRBV5-4 to TRBJ2-5; 11 positions match TRBD2. Trimming at V came to 4 bases and at J to 4 bases, leaving 6 bases not matched to a gene. This CDR3 comprises 15 residues. Germline CDR1 SGHNT, CDR2 YYREEE (reference sequence).

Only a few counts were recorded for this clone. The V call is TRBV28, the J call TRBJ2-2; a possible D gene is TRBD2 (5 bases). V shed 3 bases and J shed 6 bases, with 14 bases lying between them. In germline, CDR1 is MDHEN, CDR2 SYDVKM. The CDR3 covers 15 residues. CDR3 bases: TGTGCCAGCAGTTTTCGGGGAAACGGACCCGGGGAGCTGTTTTTT. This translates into CASSFRGNGPGELFF. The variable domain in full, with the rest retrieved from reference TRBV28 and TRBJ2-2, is DVKVTQSSRYLVKRTGEKVFLECVQDMDHENMFWYRQDPGLGLRLIYFSYDVKMKEKGDIPEGYSVSREKKERFSLILESASTNQTSMYLCASSFRGNGPGELFFGEGSRLTVL.

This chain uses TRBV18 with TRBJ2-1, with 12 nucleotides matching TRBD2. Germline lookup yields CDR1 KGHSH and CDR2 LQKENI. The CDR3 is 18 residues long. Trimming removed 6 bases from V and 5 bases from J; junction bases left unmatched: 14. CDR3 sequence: CASSGQVSGLAGNNEQFF. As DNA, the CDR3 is TGTGCCAGCTCCGGACAGGTTTCGGGACTAGCGGGTAACAATGAGCAGTTCTTC.

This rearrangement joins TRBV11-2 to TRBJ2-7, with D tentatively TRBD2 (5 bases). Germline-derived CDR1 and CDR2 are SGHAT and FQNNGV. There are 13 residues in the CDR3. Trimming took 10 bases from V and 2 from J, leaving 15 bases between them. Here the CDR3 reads CATAGHLTYEQYF. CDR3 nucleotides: TGTGCCACCGCGGGTCACCTTACCTACGAGCAGTACTTC.

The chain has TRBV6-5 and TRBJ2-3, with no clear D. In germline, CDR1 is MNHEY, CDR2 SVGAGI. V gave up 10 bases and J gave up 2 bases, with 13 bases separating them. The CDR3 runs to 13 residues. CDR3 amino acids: CATTYRVTDTQYF. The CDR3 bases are TGTGCCACCACTTATCGAGTCACAGATACGCAGTATTTT.

The CDR3 protein is CASSFRDIHGYTF. The DNA for the CDR3 is TGTGCCAGCAGTTTCCGGGACATACATGGCTACACCTTC. The chain recombines TRBV12-3 or TRBV12-4 with TRBJ1-2, with D perhaps matching TRBD1 (6 bases). Trimming cost V 3 bases and J 6 bases, with 11 bases left between them. The CDR3 has 13 amino acids.

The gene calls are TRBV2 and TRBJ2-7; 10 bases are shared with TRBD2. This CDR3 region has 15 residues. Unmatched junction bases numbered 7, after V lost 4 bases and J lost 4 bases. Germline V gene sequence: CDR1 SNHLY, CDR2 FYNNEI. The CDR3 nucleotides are TGTGCCAGCAGTGTGGAGGCTAGCGGGAGATACGAGCAGTACTTC. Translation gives CASSVEASGRYEQYF.

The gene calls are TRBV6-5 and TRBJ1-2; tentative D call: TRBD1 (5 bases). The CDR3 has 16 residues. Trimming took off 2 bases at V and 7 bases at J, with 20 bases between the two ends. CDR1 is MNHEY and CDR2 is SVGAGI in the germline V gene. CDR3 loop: CASSYATAGGDGGYTF. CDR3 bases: TGTGCCAGCAGTTACGCAACGGCCGGAGGGGATGGTGGCTACACCTTC.

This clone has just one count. The CDR3 loop reads CASSPSGGPHEQYF. DNA of the CDR3: TGTGCCAGCTCACCCAGTGGAGGGCCTCACGAGCAGTACTTC. The J gene is TRBJ2-7, the V gene TRBV18; D is perhaps TRBD2 (6 bases). The CDR3 length is 14 residues. Trimming left V 3 bases short and J 5 bases short, with 14 bases between. Germline V gene sequence: CDR1 KGHSH, CDR2 LQKENI.

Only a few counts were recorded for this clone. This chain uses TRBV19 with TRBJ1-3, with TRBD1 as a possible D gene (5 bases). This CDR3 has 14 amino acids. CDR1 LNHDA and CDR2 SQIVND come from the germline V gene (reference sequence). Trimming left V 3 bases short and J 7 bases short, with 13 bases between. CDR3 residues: CASSIEGTRNTIYF. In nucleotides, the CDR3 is TGTGCCAGTAGTATCGAGGGGACGCGGAACACCATATATTTT. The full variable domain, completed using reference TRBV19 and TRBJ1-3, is DGGITQSPKYLFRKEGQNVTLSCEQNLNHDAMYWYRQDPGQGLRLIYYSQIVNDFQKGDIAEGYSVSREKKESFPLTVTSAQKNPTAFYLCASSIEGTRNTIYFGEGSWLTVV.

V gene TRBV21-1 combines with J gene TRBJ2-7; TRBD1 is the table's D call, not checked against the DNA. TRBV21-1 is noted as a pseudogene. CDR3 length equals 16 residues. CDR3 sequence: CASSRQGPYRYYEQYF. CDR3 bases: TGTGCCAGCTCGCGTCAGGGTCCCTACCGATACTACGAGCAGTACTTC.

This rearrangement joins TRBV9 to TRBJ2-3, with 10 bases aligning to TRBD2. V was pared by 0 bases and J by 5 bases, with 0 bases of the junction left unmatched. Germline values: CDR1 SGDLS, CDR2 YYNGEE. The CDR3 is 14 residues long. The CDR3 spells CASSVVAGGDTQYF. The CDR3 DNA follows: TGTGCCAGCAGCGTAGTAGCGGGAGGAGATACGCAGTATTTT.

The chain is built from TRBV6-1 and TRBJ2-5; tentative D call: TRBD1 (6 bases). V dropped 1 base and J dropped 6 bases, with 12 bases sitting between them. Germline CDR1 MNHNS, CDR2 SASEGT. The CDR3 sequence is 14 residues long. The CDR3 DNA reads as TGTGCCAGCAGTGAAGGACAGGTTTCTCAGACCCAGTACTTC. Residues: CASSEGQVSQTQYF.

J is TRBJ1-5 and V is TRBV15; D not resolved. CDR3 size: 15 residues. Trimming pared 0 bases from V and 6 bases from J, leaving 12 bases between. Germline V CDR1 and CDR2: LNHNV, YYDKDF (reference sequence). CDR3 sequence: CATSRDRRITQPQHF. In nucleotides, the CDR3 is TGTGCCACCAGCAGAGATCGAAGGATAACTCAGCCCCAGCATTTT.

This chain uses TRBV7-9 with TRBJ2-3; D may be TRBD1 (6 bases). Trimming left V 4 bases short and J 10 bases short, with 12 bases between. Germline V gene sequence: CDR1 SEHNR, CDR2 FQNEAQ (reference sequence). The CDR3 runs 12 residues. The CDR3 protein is CASSSDRTSQYF. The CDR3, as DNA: TGTGCCAGCAGCTCGGACAGAACCTCGCAGTATTTT.

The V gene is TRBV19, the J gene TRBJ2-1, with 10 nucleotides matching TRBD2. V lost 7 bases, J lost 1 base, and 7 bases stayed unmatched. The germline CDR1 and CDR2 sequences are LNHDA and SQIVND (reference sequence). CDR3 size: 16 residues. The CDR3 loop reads CASTGGSGRSYNEQFF. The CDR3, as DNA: TGTGCCAGTACAGGGGGTAGCGGGAGGTCCTACAATGAGCAGTTCTTC.

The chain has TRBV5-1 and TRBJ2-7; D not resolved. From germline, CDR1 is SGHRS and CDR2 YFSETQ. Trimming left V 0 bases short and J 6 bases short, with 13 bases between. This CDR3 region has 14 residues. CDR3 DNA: TGCGCCAGCAGCTTGGGGACCGTGCCTCCCGAGCAGTACTTC. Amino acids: CASSLGTVPPEQYF.

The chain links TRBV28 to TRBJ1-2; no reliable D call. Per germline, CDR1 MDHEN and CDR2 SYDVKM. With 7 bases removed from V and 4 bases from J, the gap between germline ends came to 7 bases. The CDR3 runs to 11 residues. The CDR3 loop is CASNPGYGYTF. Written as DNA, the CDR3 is TGTGCCAGCAATCCTGGCTATGGCTACACCTTC.